The rows below give T cell receptor beta chains drawn from one sample of a study of cytomegalovirus exposure and HLA in healthy donors. Produced via immunoSEQ multiplex PCR; TCRdb's table is partial and in-frame only. The profile shows more than 100,000 clones, around 74% of them singletons. The sample comprised PBMCs. These receptors all stem from a man aged 55 to 70 in good health and CMV-seropositive. Each CDR3 is given with its conserved first and last residue. The D gene is left open where the match is weak. Expanded clones get a size class; other rows say once, few or many, or leave the size out.

V,J,size,D,DNA,CDR3
TRBV27,TRBJ2-7,NA,NA,TGTGCCAGCAGTTTGTATCGCGGGAACTCCTACGAGCAGTACTTC,CASSLYRGNSYEQYF
TRBV30,TRBJ2-2,NA,TRBD1,TGTGCCTGGAGTGATCTTGACAGGGATTTGGCCGGGGAGCTGTTTTTT,CAWSDLDRDLAGELFF
TRBV11-1,TRBJ2-7,NA,NA,TGTGCCAGCAGCCAGACCCTACTAGGCGAGCAGTACTTC,CASSQTLLGEQYF
TRBV27,TRBJ1-2,NA,TRBD1,TGTGCCAGCATCCTCAAATACACAGGGGACTATGGCTACACCTTC,CASILKYTGDYGYTF
TRBV4-1,TRBJ2-2,once,TRBD1,TGCGCCAGCAGCCAGGGACAGTACACCGGGGAGCTGTTTTTT,CASSQGQYTGELFF
TRBV27,TRBJ2-1,NA,TRBD2,TGTGCCAGCAGTTTATCGATTATGGGTTGGACTAGCGGGTACAATGAGCAGTTCTTC,CASSLSIMGWTSGYNEQFF
TRBV18,TRBJ2-1,NA,TRBD2,TGTGCCAACTCACCAAGGACTAGCGGGAGTGCTATCTACAATGAGCAGTTCTTC,CANSPRTSGSAIYNEQFF
TRBV15,TRBJ1-2,NA,NA,TGTGCCACCAGCCCACGAGGGCAGCGAGGCTACACCTTC,CATSPRGQRGYTF
TRBV9,TRBJ2-1,NA,TRBD2,TGTGCCAGCAGCCGGGACTACCACAATGAGCAGTTCTTC,CASSRDYHNEQFF
TRBV7-3,TRBJ2-7,NA,NA,TGTGCCAGCAGCTTCCTCGGCCTCGACGGGAGCGAACACGAGCAGTACTTC,CASSFLGLDGSEHEQYF
TRBV7-2,TRBJ1-5,NA,NA,TGTGCCAGCAGCTTAGGTCGGGGACTCGGCAATCAGCCCCAGCATTTT,CASSLGRGLGNQPQHF
TRBV19,TRBJ2-1,NA,TRBD1,TGTGCCAGTAGTATTGGTGGGGCCGTTCAGGGGGCGCGTCATGAGCAGTTCTTC,CASSIGGAVQGARHEQFF
TRBV6-1,TRBJ2-3,NA,TRBD2,TGTGCCAGCAGTGAACGAGGGCCTAGCGGCCTCACAGATACGCAGTATTTT,CASSERGPSGLTDTQYF
TRBV28,TRBJ1-5,once,TRBD1,TGTGCCAGCAGTTTGGACAGGGTGAGCAATCAGCCCCAGCATTTT,CASSLDRVSNQPQHF
TRBV5-5,TRBJ1-1,NA,NA,TGTGCCAGCAGCTTGATGGGGCATATGGGTTTGGACACTGAAGCTTTCTTT,CASSLMGHMGLDTEAFF
TRBV27,TRBJ2-3,few,NA,TGTGCCAGCAGTTTCCGAGATACGCAGTATTTT,CASSFRDTQYF
TRBV5-4,TRBJ2-1,NA,NA,TGTGCCAGCAGCGCAAGGACCGGGGGCAATGAGCAGTTCTTC,CASSARTGGNEQFF
TRBV7-3,TRBJ2-1,few,NA,TGTGCCAGCAGCTTAGCGGCTACGGGAGAGCAGTTCTTC,CASSLAATGEQFF
TRBV7-3,TRBJ1-2,NA,NA,TGTGCCAGCAGCTCACGGGGTAACGATGGCTACACCTTC,CASSSRGNDGYTF
TRBV12-5,TRBJ2-1,NA,NA,TGTGCTAGTGGCCCCTATGGGGGCCCCTACAATGAGCAGTTCTTC,CASGPYGGPYNEQFF
TRBV9,TRBJ2-5,NA,TRBD1,TGTGCCAGCAGCCCCAGACAGGGGGCGGAGGAGACCCAGTACTTC,CASSPRQGAEETQYF
TRBV5-6,TRBJ1-2,NA,NA,TGTGCCAGCCAAGCGCCGCGTGTTGGCTACACCTTC,CASQAPRVGYTF
TRBV2,TRBJ1-1,few,NA,TGTGCCAGCAGTGGGGCACGGTATCAGGTCCGAGCTTTCTTT,CASSGARYQVRAFF
TRBV20-1,TRBJ1-2,once,NA,TGCAGTGCCGACTCCTGGGGCTACACCTTC,CSADSWGYTF
TRBV15,TRBJ2-7,NA,TRBD1,TGTGCCACCAGCAGAGGCAGGGGGCTGGTCAACGAGCAGTACTTC,CATSRGRGLVNEQYF
TRBV19,TRBJ1-2,NA,NA,TGTGCCAGTAGTACGACCCCAGGGTACAGCTATGGCTACACCTTC,CASSTTPGYSYGYTF
TRBV30,TRBJ1-2,NA,TRBD1,TGTGCCTGGGAGGGACAGCTGGATGGCTACACCTTC,CAWEGQLDGYTF
TRBV5-1,TRBJ2-5,NA,TRBD2,TGCGCCAGCAGCCTGAGGCCTAGCGGGGGAACCCAAGAGACCCAGTACTTC,CASSLRPSGGTQETQYF
TRBV12-2,TRBJ2-2,NA,NA,TGTGCAAGGGGCAGGGACTCCGGGGAGCTGTTTTTT,CARGRDSGELFF
TRBV7-9,TRBJ2-3,once,TRBD1,TGTGCCAGCAGCGAACAAAAAAGGGGGCAGGGAGATACGCAGTATTTT,CASSEQKRGQGDTQYF
TRBV4-1,TRBJ2-1,NA,TRBD2,TGCGCCAGCAGCCGCACGACTAGCGGGGTCTATGAGCAGTTCTTC,CASSRTTSGVYEQFF
TRBV27,TRBJ2-7,NA,NA,TGTGCCAGCAGTTTATCCAGATACAGGGAGACCTACGAGCAGTACTTC,CASSLSRYRETYEQYF
TRBV4-2,TRBJ2-3,few,NA,TGTGCCAGCAGCCAAGGCGTTCTAGCGTCTAGCACAGATACGCAGTATTTT,CASSQGVLASSTDTQYF
TRBV19,TRBJ1-1,NA,NA,TGTGCCAGTAGTAGCGCCACTGAAGCTTTCTTT,CASSSATEAFF
TRBV28,TRBJ1-5,NA,NA,TGTGCCAGCAGTTTACCTCTCGTTGTACAGCCCCAGCATTTT,CASSLPLVVQPQHF
TRBV9,TRBJ1-5,NA,TRBD1,TGTGCCAGCAGCGTCGGACAGGGCAGGCAGCCCCAGCATTTT,CASSVGQGRQPQHF
TRBV5-6,TRBJ2-4,NA,NA,TGTGCCAGCAGCTTGATATTTGAAAACATTCAGTACTTC,CASSLIFENIQYF
TRBV5-5,TRBJ1-2,NA,NA,TGTGCCAGCAGCTTGGATCCCGGACACAACTATGGCTACACCTTC,CASSLDPGHNYGYTF
TRBV2,TRBJ2-1,NA,NA,TGTGCCAGCAGCGAAGGGGGGGTTTACTACAATGAGCAGTTCTTC,CASSEGGVYYNEQFF
TRBV6-1,TRBJ2-3,few,TRBD2,TGTGCCAGCAGTGGGCGCGGGACTAGCGGGTCAGATACGCAGTATTTT,CASSGRGTSGSDTQYF
TRBV18,TRBJ1-1,NA,NA,TGTGCCAGCTCACCACCGAATCTGGGGGGCACTGAAGCTTTCTTT,CASSPPNLGGTEAFF
TRBV28,TRBJ1-5,NA,TRBD1,TGTGCCAGCAGTCGACAGGGGAACAATCAGCCCCAGCATTTT,CASSRQGNNQPQHF
TRBV7-9,TRBJ2-7,once,TRBD1,TGTGCCTCTGCGGGACAGGGTGGTGGCGAGCAGTACTTC,CASAGQGGGEQYF
TRBV5-1,TRBJ1-2,once,NA,TGCGCCAGCAGCCCCGGAAGGGGGGGGCAGCGGGGCTACACCTTC,CASSPGRGGQRGYTF
TRBV30,TRBJ2-1,NA,NA,TGTGCCTGGAATAGCGGACCCTACAATGAGCAGTTCTTC,CAWNSGPYNEQFF
TRBV7-3,TRBJ1-6,NA,NA,TGTGCCAGCAGCCGCCCCGGAGGCAATTCACCCCTCCACTTT,CASSRPGGNSPLHF
TRBV18,TRBJ2-3,NA,NA,TGTGCCAGCTCACCACGGGCCGGATATCTGGATACGCAGTATTTT,CASSPRAGYLDTQYF
TRBV7-3,TRBJ1-2,NA,TRBD1,TGTGCCAGCAGCTCGTTGGGACAGGGGGGGGACTATGGCTACACCTTC,CASSSLGQGGDYGYTF
TRBV5-1,TRBJ1-4,NA,TRBD1,TGCGCCAGCAGCTTGGGCCTACAGGGGGCTAATGAAAAACTGTTTTTT,CASSLGLQGANEKLFF
TRBV29-1,TRBJ1-1,few,TRBD1,TGCAGCGTTGAAGTCTCGGGACAGGGGAACACTGAAGCTTTCTTT,CSVEVSGQGNTEAFF
TRBV5-1,TRBJ1-5,NA,TRBD1,TGCGCCAGCAGTCAAGATCCGGGACAGGGTGATCAGCCCCAGCATTTT,CASSQDPGQGDQPQHF
TRBV9,TRBJ1-1,NA,NA,TGTGCCAGCAGCGTAGGCCCGGTAAACACTGAAGCTTTCTTT,CASSVGPVNTEAFF
TRBV5-6,TRBJ2-7,few,TRBD1,TGTGCCAGCACCTTACAGGGGTTCTCCTACGAGCAGTACTTC,CASTLQGFSYEQYF
TRBV2,TRBJ2-3,NA,TRBD1,TGTGCCAGCAGGACAGGGGGCACAGATACGCAGTATTTT,CASRTGGTDTQYF
TRBV5-5,TRBJ1-1,few,NA,TGTGCCAGCAGAATCGTTGGGGGAGGAACTGAAGCTTTCTTT,CASRIVGGGTEAFF
TRBV30,TRBJ1-5,NA,NA,TGTGCCTGGACCCCCCGGGATAATCAGCCCCAGCATTTT,CAWTPRDNQPQHF